What follows are 28 T cell receptor beta chains derived from one specimen sequenced in a study of T cell changes during pregnancy in multiple sclerosis. The method was immunoSEQ multiplex PCR; TCRdb's version includes in-frame clones alone and lacks a portion of them. The data contain around 50,000 clones, 95% of them singletons. This specimen was CD8+ T cells from peripheral blood mononuclear cells, taken in the first trimester of pregnancy. The receptors stem from a female donor with multiple sclerosis, enrolled in a pregnancy study.

The DNA for the CDR3 is TGCGCCAGCAAAAAAGTTGAGGGAGAAACAGATACGCAGTATTTT. Its translation: CASKKVEGETDTQYF. The V and J genes are TRBV4-3 and TRBJ2-3, with a tentative D call TRBD2 (5 bases). CDR3 length: 15 amino acids. Germline CDR1 is LGHNA and CDR2 is YSLEER. Trimming took 7 bases from V and 3 from J, leaving 17 bases between them.

This clone has more than one count but fewer than ten. This sequence joins TRBV6-4 and TRBJ2-2; D gene uncertain. CDR1 is MRHNA and CDR2 is SNTAGT in the germline V gene. With 0 bases removed from V and 5 bases from J, the gap between germline ends came to 4 bases. This CDR3 has 13 amino acids. In nucleotides, the CDR3 is TGTGCCAGCAGTGACTCGACAACCGGGGAGCTGTTTTTT. Translation gives CASSDSTTGELFF.

The V gene is TRBV4-1, the J gene TRBJ2-7, with TRBD2 matching 9 bases. The CDR3 runs 13 residues. The germline gives CDR1 MGHRA, CDR2 YSYEKL. With 4 bases clipped from V and 6 bases from J, the junction kept 4 bases outside the gene matches. CDR3 region: CASSPGLAFEQYF. CDR3 nucleotides: TGCGCCAGCAGCCCGGGACTAGCTTTCGAGCAGTACTTC.

The chain combines TRBV11-2 with TRBJ1-2; TRBD1 agrees at 7 bases. The V segment lost 5 bases and the J segment 4 bases; nucleotides outside the gene matches: 4. Germline CDR1 SGHAT, CDR2 FQNNGV. The CDR3 extends over 13 amino acids. CDR3 sequence (DNA): TGTGCCAGCAGCCCAGGGGGGACCTATGGCTACACCTTC. This translates into CASSPGGTYGYTF.

The rearrangement joins TRBV19 to TRBJ1-2; 7 bases are shared with TRBD1. Germline V gene sequence: CDR1 LNHDA, CDR2 SQIVND (reference sequence). This CDR3 has 13 residues. V was pared by 3 bases and J by 4 bases, with 2 bases of the junction left unmatched. CDR3 sequence: CASSMGQFYGYTF. DNA for the CDR3: TGTGCCAGTAGTATGGGACAGTTCTATGGCTACACCTTC.

The chain couples TRBV6-5 to TRBJ1-2; TRBD1 might be the D (5 bases). The CDR3 consists of 12 residues. The ends were cut back, 5 bases at V and 6 bases at J, with 10 bases in the middle. Per the germline V gene, CDR1 is MNHEY and CDR2 is SVGAGI. The CDR3 here is CASSVGGDGYTF. In DNA, the CDR3 is TGTGCCAGCAGTGTTGGGGGGGATGGCTACACCTTC.

Here the CDR3 reads CASGDPTSGSASSYNEQFF. The CDR3 DNA reads as TGTGCCAGCGGGGACCCGACTAGCGGGAGCGCTAGCTCCTACAATGAGCAGTTCTTC. The genes are TRBV7-6 and TRBJ2-1, with 12 bases identical to TRBD2. This CDR3 comprises 19 residues. Trimming took 8 bases from V and 0 from J; bases not matched to a gene: 14. Germline V CDR1 and CDR2: SGHVS, FNYEAQ.

This chain uses TRBV7-9 with TRBJ2-7, with a possible D match to TRBD2 (6 bases). CDR3 length: 16 residues. CDR1 and CDR2 (germline): SEHNR, FQNEAQ (reference sequence). Trimming took off 5 bases at V and 0 bases at J, with 17 bases between the two ends. The chain's CDR3 is CASSGAGTLSSYEQYF. The CDR3 nucleotides are TGTGCCAGCAGCGGGGCCGGGACTCTTAGCTCCTACGAGCAGTACTTC.

This CDR3 is CASSLSGHRGGGYTF. In nucleotides, the CDR3 is TGTGCCAGCAGCCTAAGCGGGCACCGCGGGGGAGGCTACACCTTC. V gene TRBV11-2 combines with J gene TRBJ1-2; TRBD1 is a possible D gene (5 bases). Germline lookup yields CDR1 SGHAT and CDR2 FQNNGV. V gave up 5 bases and J gave up 8 bases, with 21 bases separating them. The length of the CDR3 is 15 residues.

This clone was observed a few times. As DNA, the CDR3 is TGTGCCACCATGGGACTAGCGGGGAGTTCCGGGGAGCTGTTTTTT. Amino acid sequence: CATMGLAGSSGELFF. The genes are TRBV2 and TRBJ2-2; TRBD2 matches at 13 bases. The junction had 8 bases not matched to a gene; V was cut back by 10 bases and J by 6 bases. This CDR3 has 15 amino acids. Per germline, CDR1 SNHLY and CDR2 FYNNEI.

J is TRBJ1-5 and V is TRBV30, with 8 bases that match TRBD1. The CDR3 length is 15 residues. Germline CDR1 is GTSNPN and CDR2 is SVGIG (reference sequence). J was trimmed by 5 bases and V by 0 bases; bases with no gene match: 6. The CDR3 coding sequence is TGTGCCTGGAGTGTCCGGACAGGGTCCGATCAGCCCCAGCATTTT. Protein product: CAWSVRTGSDQPQHF.

V is TRBV30 and J is TRBJ2-1, with 8 positions matching TRBD2. Per the germline V gene, CDR1 is GTSNPN and CDR2 is SVGIG (reference sequence). This CDR3 comprises 14 residues. The ends lost 4 bases at V and 4 bases at J; junction bases unmatched: 6. CDR3 sequence (DNA): TGTGCCTGGATGGCGGGAGGAATTTACAATGAGCAGTTCTTC. Translation gives CAWMAGGIYNEQFF.

The CDR3 DNA follows: TGTGCCAGCAGCCCCCTCGGGGTTACTAATGAAAAACTGTTTTTT. This sequence encodes CASSPLGVTNEKLFF. The genes are TRBV27 and TRBJ1-4; D unclear. V lost 6 bases and J 2 bases, leaving 13 bases between the germline ends. The CDR3 length is 15 residues. Germline V lookup: CDR1 MNHEY, CDR2 SMNVEV (reference sequence).

The chain recombines TRBV27 with TRBJ2-7; D gene unclear. Germline V CDR1 and CDR2: MNHEY, SMNVEV (reference sequence). The ends were cut back, 2 bases at V and 2 bases at J, with 7 bases in the middle. The CDR3 consists of 13 residues. CDR3 DNA: TGTGCCAGCAGTTTACGTGTAACCTACGAGCAGTACTTC. Amino acid sequence: CASSLRVTYEQYF.

The chain carries TRBV5-1 and TRBJ2-1, with TRBD2 matching 11 bases. Unmatched junction bases numbered 12, after V lost 3 bases and J lost 10 bases. This CDR3 spans 16 amino acids. Germline lookup yields CDR1 SGHRS and CDR2 YFSETQ. CDR3 amino acids: CASSWFTSGRSREQFF. As DNA, the CDR3 is TGCGCCAGCAGCTGGTTCACTAGCGGGAGAAGTCGAGAGCAGTTCTTC.

The rearrangement links TRBV5-4 to TRBJ2-1; no clear D. The CDR3 runs 11 residues. Germline-derived CDR1 and CDR2 are SGHNT and YYREEE (reference sequence). Trimming took 1 base from V and 7 from J, leaving 3 bases between them. CDR3 amino acids: CASSLSNEQFF. CDR3 DNA: TGTGCCAGCAGCTTGTCAAATGAGCAGTTCTTC.

The chain couples TRBV5-4 to TRBJ2-2; no definite D call. V was pared by 3 bases and J by 1 base, with 10 bases between. This CDR3 spans 15 amino acids. Germline-derived CDR1 and CDR2 are SGHNT and YYREEE (reference sequence). The CDR3 reads CASSSYFGNTGELFF. In nucleotides, the CDR3 is TGTGCCAGCAGCTCCTACTTTGGGAACACCGGGGAGCTGTTTTTT.

The rearrangement uses TRBV13 and TRBJ2-7; the match to TRBD2 covers 11 bases. Germline V lookup: CDR1 PRHDT, CDR2 FYEKMQ (reference sequence). J gave up 4 bases and V 5 bases, and 7 bases lay outside the gene matches. The CDR3 is made up of 15 amino acids. The CDR3 DNA is TGTGCCAGCAGCCCTCTAGCGGGAGGAAGATACGAGCAGTACTTC. It encodes CASSPLAGGRYEQYF.

The gene calls are TRBV28 and TRBJ2-7; maybe TRBD1 (5 bases). Germline assignment: CDR1 MDHEN and CDR2 SYDVKM. V was clipped by 7 bases and J by 2 bases, with 12 bases between them. CDR3 length equals 13 residues. The CDR3 coding sequence is TGTGCCAGCACCCCTGGGGCAACCTACGAGCAGTACTTC. It is translated as CASTPGATYEQYF.

The gene calls are TRBV28 and TRBJ2-1; D might be TRBD2 (6 bases). The CDR3 consists of 15 residues. Germline V lookup: CDR1 MDHEN, CDR2 SYDVKM. V lost 3 bases and J lost 6, with 15 bases in between. The CDR3 reads CASSFLLASGNEQFF. CDR3 bases: TGTGCCAGCAGTTTTCTACTAGCATCAGGCAATGAGCAGTTCTTC. Based on the CDR3 plus reference TRBV28 and TRBJ2-1, the full variable domain is DVKVTQSSRYLVKRTGEKVFLECVQDMDHENMFWYRQDPGLGLRLIYFSYDVKMKEKGDIPEGYSVSREKKERFSLILESASTNQTSMYLCASSFLLASGNEQFFGPGTRLTVL.

In nucleotides, the CDR3 is TGCGCCAGCAGTGAGTTCAGCCCAGGGCTGGATACGCAGTATTTT. It codes for CASSEFSPGLDTQYF. This sequence joins TRBV10-1 and TRBJ2-3, with D perhaps matching TRBD1 (5 bases). The CDR3 consists of 15 residues. V was clipped by 1 base and J by 6 bases, with 14 bases between them. Germline lookup yields CDR1 WNHNN and CDR2 SYGVQD (reference sequence).

CDR3 amino acids: CASSGGLAKDTQYF. The CDR3 DNA follows: TGTGCCAGCAGCGGCGGACTAGCGAAGGATACGCAGTATTTT. J is TRBJ2-3 and V is TRBV9; 9 bases are shared with TRBD2. The CDR3 length is 14 residues. Unmatched junction bases numbered 5, after V lost 3 bases and J lost 6 bases. The germline V gene has CDR1 SGDLS and CDR2 YYNGEE.

The chain uses TRBV28 and TRBJ1-2; D possibly corresponds to TRBD1 (5 bases). This CDR3 contains 16 residues. The ends were cut back, 2 bases at V and 1 base at J, with 14 bases in the middle. Germline-derived CDR1 and CDR2 are MDHEN and SYDVKM. The CDR3 coding sequence is TGTGCCAGCAGTTTAGCCAGGGCTTCCAGTAACTATGGCTACACCTTC. Translated, it gives CASSLARASSNYGYTF.

V is TRBV10-1 and J is TRBJ2-7; 8 bases align to TRBD2. This CDR3 is 16 amino acids long. Germline CDR1 reads WNHNN; CDR2 reads SYGVQD (reference sequence). With V trimmed by 3 bases and J by 3 bases, 10 bases remained unmatched. The CDR3 sequence: CASSERREAPIYEQYF. The CDR3 nucleotides read TGCGCCAGCAGTGAAAGGCGGGAGGCCCCCATCTACGAGCAGTACTTC.

The chain carries TRBV11-2 and TRBJ2-1; 7 bases match TRBD1. Per the germline V gene, CDR1 is SGHAT and CDR2 is FQNNGV. V was pared by 0 bases and J by 8 bases, with 13 bases of the junction left unmatched. The CDR3 has 17 residues. CDR3 residues: CASSLDSWGDRVDEQFF. The CDR3 DNA sequence: TGTGCCAGCAGCTTAGATTCCTGGGGCGACAGGGTCGATGAGCAGTTCTTC. Together with reference TRBV11-2 and TRBJ2-1, the CDR3 gives the full variable domain: EAGVAQSPRYKIIEKRQSVAFWCNPISGHATLYWYQQILGQGPKLLIQFQNNGVVDDSQLPKDRFSAERLKGVDSTLKIQPAKLEDSAVYLCASSLDSWGDRVDEQFFGPGTRLTVL.

This clone was detected once. The CDR3 is CSVVVRGQSFF. In nucleotides, the CDR3 is TGCAGCGTTGTGGTCAGGGGGCAGTCTTTCTTT. The chain links TRBV29-1 to TRBJ1-1; 8 nucleotides line up with TRBD1. Trimming removed 4 bases from V and 12 bases from J; junction bases left unmatched: 7. The V gene's germline CDR1 is SQVTM and CDR2 ANQGSEA. The CDR3 sequence is 11 residues long.

The V gene is TRBV2, the J gene TRBJ2-3, with 12 bases lining up with TRBD2. Germline V CDR1 and CDR2: SNHLY, FYNNEI. V trimming: 7 bases; J trimming: 3 bases; junction bases outside the gene matches: 5. The CDR3 has 15 amino acids. Here the CDR3 DNA reads TGTGCCAGCAACCCGACTAGCGGGAGTACAGATACGCAGTATTTT. It yields the protein CASNPTSGSTDTQYF.

The chain uses TRBV4-1 and TRBJ2-1, with 9 positions matching TRBD2. J gave up 7 bases and V 4 bases, and 17 bases lay outside the gene matches. The CDR3 is made up of 18 amino acids. Germline assignment: CDR1 MGHRA and CDR2 YSYEKL. The CDR3 sequence is CASSPRAGGPVTGNEQFF. CDR3 nucleotide sequence: TGCGCCAGCAGCCCCCGGGCGGGAGGGCCAGTAACTGGGAATGAGCAGTTCTTC.